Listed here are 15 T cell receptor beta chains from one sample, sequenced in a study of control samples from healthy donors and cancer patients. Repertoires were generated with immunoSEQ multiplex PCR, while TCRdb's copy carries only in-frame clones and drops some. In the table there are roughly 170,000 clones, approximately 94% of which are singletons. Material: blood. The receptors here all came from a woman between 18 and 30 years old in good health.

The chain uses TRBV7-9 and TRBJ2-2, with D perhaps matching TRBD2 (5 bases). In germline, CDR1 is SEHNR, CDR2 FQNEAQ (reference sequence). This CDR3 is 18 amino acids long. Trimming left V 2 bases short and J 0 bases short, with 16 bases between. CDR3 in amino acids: CASSLRRGDYSNTGELFF. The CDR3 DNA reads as TGTGCCAGCAGCTTAAGGAGAGGAGACTACTCGAACACCGGGGAGCTGTTTTTT.

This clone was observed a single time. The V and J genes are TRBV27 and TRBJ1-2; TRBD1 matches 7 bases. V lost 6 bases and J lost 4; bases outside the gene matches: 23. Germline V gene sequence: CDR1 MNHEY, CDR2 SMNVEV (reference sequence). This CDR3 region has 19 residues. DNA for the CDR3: TGTGCCAGCAGCCTGACCGGACAGGACCCTTTTCTGGGTTTCTATGGCTACACCTTC. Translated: CASSLTGQDPFLGFYGYTF.

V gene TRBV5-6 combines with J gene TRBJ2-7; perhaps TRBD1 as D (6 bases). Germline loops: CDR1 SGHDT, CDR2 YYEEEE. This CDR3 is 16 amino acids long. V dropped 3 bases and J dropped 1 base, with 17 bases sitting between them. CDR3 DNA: TGTGCCAGCAGCTCTAACCTCGGGACAATTTCCTACGAGCAGTACTTC. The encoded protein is CASSSNLGTISYEQYF.

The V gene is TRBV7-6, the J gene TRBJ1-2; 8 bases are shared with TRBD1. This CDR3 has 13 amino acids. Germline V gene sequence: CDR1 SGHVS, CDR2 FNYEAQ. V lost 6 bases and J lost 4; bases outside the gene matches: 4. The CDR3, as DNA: TGTGCCAGCAGGCCCACAGGGGGCTATGGCTACACCTTC. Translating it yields CASRPTGGYGYTF.

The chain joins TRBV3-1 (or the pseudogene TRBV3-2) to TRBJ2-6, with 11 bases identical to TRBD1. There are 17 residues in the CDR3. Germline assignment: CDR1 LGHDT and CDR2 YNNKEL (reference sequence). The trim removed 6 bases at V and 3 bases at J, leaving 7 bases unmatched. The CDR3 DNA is TGTGCCAGCAGGAGGAGGACAGGGGGCGATGGGGCCAACGTCCTGACTTTC. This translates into CASRRRTGGDGANVLTF.

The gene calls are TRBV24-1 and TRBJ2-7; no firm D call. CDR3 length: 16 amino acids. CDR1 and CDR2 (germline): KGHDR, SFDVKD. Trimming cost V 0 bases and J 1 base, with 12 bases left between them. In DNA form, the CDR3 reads TGTGCCACCAGTGATTTGAGCTCTCGTCCTTCCTACGAGCAGTACTTC. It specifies CATSDLSSRPSYEQYF.

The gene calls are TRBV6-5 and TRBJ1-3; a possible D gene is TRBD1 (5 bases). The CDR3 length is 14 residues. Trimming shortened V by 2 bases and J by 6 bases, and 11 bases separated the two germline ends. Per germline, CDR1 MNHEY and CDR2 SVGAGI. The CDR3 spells CASSYGGVANTIYF. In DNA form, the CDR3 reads TGTGCCAGCAGTTACGGGGGGGTGGCAAACACCATATATTTT.

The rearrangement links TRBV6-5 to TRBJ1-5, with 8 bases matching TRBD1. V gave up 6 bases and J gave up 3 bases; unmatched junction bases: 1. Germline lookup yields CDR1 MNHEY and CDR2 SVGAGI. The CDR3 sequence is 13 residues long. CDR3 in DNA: TGTGCCAGCAGCCAGGGGGCCAATCAGCCCCAGCATTTT. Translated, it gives CASSQGANQPQHF.

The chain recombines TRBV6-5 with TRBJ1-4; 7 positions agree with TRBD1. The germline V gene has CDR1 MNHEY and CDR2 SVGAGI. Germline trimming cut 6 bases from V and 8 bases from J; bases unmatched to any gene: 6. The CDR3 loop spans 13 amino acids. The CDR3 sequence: CASRGQSFEKLFF. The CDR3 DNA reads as TGTGCCAGCAGGGGACAGTCGTTCGAAAAACTGTTTTTT.

Here the CDR3 reads CASSDSSGSRDTQYF. CDR3 nucleotides: TGTGCCAGCAGTGACTCGAGCGGGAGTAGAGATACGCAGTATTTT. This chain joins TRBV6-4 and TRBJ2-3; TRBD2 matches 8 bases. The J segment lost 5 bases and the V segment lost 0 bases, leaving 4 bases of the junction unmatched. The CDR3 is 15 amino acids. Germline-derived CDR1 and CDR2 are MRHNA and SNTAGT.

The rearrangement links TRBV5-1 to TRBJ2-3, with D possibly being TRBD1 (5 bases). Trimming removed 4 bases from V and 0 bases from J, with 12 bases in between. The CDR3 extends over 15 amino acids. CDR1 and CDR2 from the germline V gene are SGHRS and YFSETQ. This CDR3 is CASSLTVGSTDTQYF. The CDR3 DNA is TGCGCCAGCAGCCTGACAGTCGGTAGCACAGATACGCAGTATTTT.

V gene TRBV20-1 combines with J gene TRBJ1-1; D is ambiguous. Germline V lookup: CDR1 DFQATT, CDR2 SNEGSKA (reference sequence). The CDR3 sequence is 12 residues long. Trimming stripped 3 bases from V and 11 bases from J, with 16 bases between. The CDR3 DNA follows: TGCAGTGCTAGTTACGGGATGTGGTATGCTTTCTTT. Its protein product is CSASYGMWYAFF.

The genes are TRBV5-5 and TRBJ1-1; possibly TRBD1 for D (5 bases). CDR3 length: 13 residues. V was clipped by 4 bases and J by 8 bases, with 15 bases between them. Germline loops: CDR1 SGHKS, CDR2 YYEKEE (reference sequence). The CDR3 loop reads CASSPPPGEEAFF. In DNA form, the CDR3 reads TGTGCCAGCAGCCCCCCCCCGGGGGAGGAAGCTTTCTTT.

CDR3 sequence: CAISEAGARAEQYF. The CDR3 DNA follows: TGTGCCATCAGTGAGGCAGGGGCGAGGGCAGAGCAGTACTTC. This chain uses TRBV10-3 with TRBJ2-7; tentatively, D is TRBD1 (6 bases). Per germline, CDR1 ENHRY and CDR2 SYGVKD. This CDR3 is built from 14 residues. The germline V and J ends were trimmed by 2 bases and 7 bases, with 15 bases remaining between them.

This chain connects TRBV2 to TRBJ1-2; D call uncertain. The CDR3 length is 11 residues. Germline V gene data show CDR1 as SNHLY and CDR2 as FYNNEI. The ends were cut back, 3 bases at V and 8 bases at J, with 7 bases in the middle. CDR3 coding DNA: TGTGCCAGCAGTGATTTGGCCGGCTACACCTTC. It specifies CASSDLAGYTF.